This TCR beta chain was identified in a study of T cell responses to AZD1222 COVID-19 vaccine (TCRdb year 2021). For the study in its entirety: AZD1222 recipients whose second dose came at about 4 weeks and those whose second dose came at about 12 weeks were combined into one group, since spike-specific TCR depth and breadth did not differ between the two schedules. TCR sequencing covered fewer than 250 trial participants: 200 to 220 given two doses of AZD1222 and 26 given two doses of MenACWY control vaccine. Trial participants were enrolled into age subgroups of 18-55, 56-69 and 70-plus years, which contained approximately 150, 28 and 58 TCR-sequenced participants, respectively. The paper as a whole reports these results and caveats: Only five to seven AZD1222 recipients were SARS-CoV-2 seropositive at baseline, limiting conclusions about previously exposed vaccinees. No day 14 peak-response samples were available, so repertoires were characterized only after the peak T cell response. The vaccine-associated CD4 TCRs covered the entire spike protein, and the dominant responses fell in regions 160-218 and 743-854. Reportedly, close to half of the unique spike-specific TCRs recognized epitopes lying outside the regions that are mutated in the B.1.351 and B.1.1.7 variants. Spike-specific TCR breadth and depth rose significantly after two AZD1222 doses compared with day 0 and with MenACWY recipients. Participants were mostly white British and included more females than males, and it was suggested by the authors that clonal diversity may have been underestimated. The 56-69-year group was small, and its depth increase did not reach significance, likely because of low power.

As regards this clone: Its antigen has not been determined. No base-level quality is on record; no much larger clone is a single base apart.

The CDR3 regions of human TCRbeta chains were analyzed by immunosequencing. Turning to the authors' computational methods: TCRs in the repertoires were matched against a reference library of SARS-CoV-2-specific TCRs that had been generated with the MIRA antigen-specificity platform. Breadth was defined as the fraction of unique TCRs that were SARS-CoV-2-associated, and depth was defined as the fraction of total T cells that were SARS-CoV-2-associated. Using the MIRA data, every spike-specific TCR was mapped to the spike region that the TCR reacted to and assigned to either a CD4 or a CD8 class. Log10-transformed breadth and depth values were compared by one-way ANOVA with Sidak's multiple comparisons tests. TCRdb took over this immuneACCESS table, retaining in-frame rearrangements with V and J assigned. Such tables are incomplete; in checked studies, under half of the missing clones stem from an unresolved V gene, and the remainder is unexplained. V and J calls and clone size are given by that table; D and trimming were obtained from the DNA. The sample table lists under 130,000 clones, roughly 90% of them with a count of one. 2% to 3% of the sample lies in the top ten.

The CDR3 spans 14 residues, from the cysteine through the phenylalanine. Only CDR3 DNA remains: 42 bases, in frame from the first base. From a lookup of the germline V gene, CDR1 and CDR2 are MNHEY and SVGAGI. V is shortened by 5 bases, J by 1 base, and the region joining them spans 11 bases. Read against the paper, the sample's time point label means: baseline before first vaccination. The vaccinee samples were drawn from two UK trials, COV001 and COV002, one of which was a single-blind randomized controlled phase 2/3 trial testing AZD1222 (ChAdOx1 nCoV-19) in healthy adults. For TCRbeta chain sequencing, PBMC samples from trial participants were taken at day 0 and at day 28 after the second dose.

This chain is built from TRBV6-5 and TRBJ1-1, and the D gene may be TRBD1, 6 bases matching. Sample: peripheral blood, taken on day 0 of AZD1222 vaccination. The clonotype comes from an adult in good health. The DNA is as follows: TGTGCCAGCAGTACAGGGACGGCGAACACTGAAGCTTTCTTT. Its amino acids are CASSTGTANTEAFF.